The 23 T cell receptor beta chains presented below share a single source sample, sequenced in a study of blood T cell repertoires in COVID-19. Sequenced by immunoSEQ multiplex PCR; TCRdb stores in-frame clones only, minus some. The sample includes fewer than 250,000 clones, roughly nine tenths of them seen just once. The sample was peripheral blood. The receptors come from a woman aged 55-75 years who had recovered from COVID-19.

A few counts support this clone. The J gene is TRBJ1-2, the V gene TRBV5-4, with 8 bases identical to TRBD1. Germline CDR1 is SGHNT and CDR2 is YYREEE (reference sequence). Trimming took 0 bases from V and 6 from J; bases not matched to a gene: 7. This CDR3 comprises 15 residues. The CDR3 bases are TGTGCCAGCAGCTTGGGAGGGGCAGGGGGCGATGGCTACACCTTC. Residues: CASSLGGAGGDGYTF.

The gene calls are TRBV19 and TRBJ2-1; D may be TRBD2 (6 bases). This CDR3 has 13 residues. CDR1 LNHDA and CDR2 SQIVND come from the germline V gene (reference sequence). The V end lost 6 bases, the J end lost 10 bases, and 16 bases lay between the germline ends. CDR3 sequence reads: CASRPRSSEEQFF. The CDR3, as DNA: TGTGCCAGTAGACCCCGCTCTAGCGAGGAGCAGTTCTTC.

This sequence joins TRBV9 and TRBJ2-7; 8 bases fit TRBD2. Per the germline V gene, CDR1 is SGDLS and CDR2 is YYNGEE. V lost 9 bases and J lost 0; bases outside the gene matches: 8. CDR3 length equals 14 residues. DNA for the CDR3: TGTGCCATCTTCGGGGGGGGAACCTCCTACGAGCAGTACTTC. Translated: CAIFGGGTSYEQYF. The whole variable domain, filled in from reference TRBV9 and TRBJ2-7, reads DSGVTQTPKHLITATGQRVTLRCSPRSGDLSVYWYQQSLDQGLQFLIQYYNGEERAKGNILERFSAQQFPDLHSELNLSSLELGDSALYFCAIFGGGTSYEQYFGPGTRLTVT.

This chain uses TRBV7-9 with TRBJ1-2; 9 bases match TRBD1. This CDR3 comprises 15 residues. The germline V gene has CDR1 SEHNR and CDR2 FQNEAQ (reference sequence). The V and J ends lost 5 bases and 3 bases, in that order; junction bases with no gene match: 7. In DNA, the CDR3 is TGTGCCAGCAGCCGGACAGGGGAGGAGCACTATGGCTACACCTTC. Its translation is CASSRTGEEHYGYTF. The whole variable domain, remainder taken from reference TRBV7-9 and TRBJ1-2, is DTGVSQNPRHKITKRGQNVTFRCDPISEHNRLYWYRQTLGQGPEFLTYFQNEAQLEKSRLLSDRFSAERPKGSFSTLEIQRTEQGDSAMYLCASSRTGEEHYGYTFGSGTRLTVV.

This chain connects TRBV10-3 to TRBJ2-3, with 11 positions matching TRBD1. From germline, CDR1 is ENHRY and CDR2 SYGVKD. V was pared by 0 bases and J by 8 bases, with 13 bases of the junction left unmatched. There are 18 residues in the CDR3. The CDR3: CAISESSPRDRGLGTQYF. CDR3 in DNA: TGTGCCATCAGTGAGTCCTCCCCCCGGGACAGGGGGTTGGGTACGCAGTATTTT.

The chain is built from TRBV28 and TRBJ2-4, with D possibly matching TRBD2 (6 bases). V lost 4 bases to trimming and J lost 0 bases, with 7 bases between them. CDR3 length: 14 residues. In germline, CDR1 is MDHEN, CDR2 SYDVKM. CDR3: CASSSGLAKNIQYF. CDR3 nucleotide sequence: TGTGCCAGCAGTTCGGGACTAGCCAAAAACATTCAGTACTTC.

This sequence joins TRBV5-4 and TRBJ1-1; D is uncertain. V was shortened by 2 bases and J by 0 bases, with 11 bases between the two germline ends. Germline CDR1 and CDR2: SGHNT and YYREEE (reference sequence). The CDR3 is 15 residues long. As DNA, the CDR3 is TGTGCCAGCAGCTTTCGTGACATTATGAACACTGAAGCTTTCTTT. Translation gives CASSFRDIMNTEAFF. Based on the CDR3 plus reference TRBV5-4 and TRBJ1-1, the full variable domain is ETGVTQSPTHLIKTRGQQVTLRCSSQSGHNTVSWYQQALGQGPQFIFQYYREEENGRGNFPPRFSGLQFPNYSSELNVNALELDDSALYLCASSFRDIMNTEAFFGQGTRLTVV.

The chain joins TRBV6-1 to TRBJ1-5, with TRBD1 matching over 7 bases. CDR1 MNHNS and CDR2 SASEGT come from the germline V gene. V trimming: 1 base; J trimming: 7 bases; junction bases outside the gene matches: 4. The CDR3 loop spans 14 amino acids. Here the CDR3 DNA reads TGTGCCAGCAGTGAAGTCCAGGGGGAACAGCCCCAGCATTTT. It is translated as CASSEVQGEQPQHF.

The chain joins TRBV4-3 to TRBJ1-2; 8 bases fit TRBD1. The CDR3 is 15 amino acids. The J segment lost 9 bases and the V segment lost 2 bases, leaving 11 bases of the junction unmatched. Germline V gene data show CDR1 as LGHNA and CDR2 as YSLEER. CDR3 loop: CASSQPDRGGGRYTF. In DNA, the CDR3 is TGCGCCAGCAGCCAACCCGACAGGGGCGGTGGTCGCTACACCTTC.

The J gene is TRBJ2-5, the V gene TRBV27, with 7 bases that match TRBD1. Trimming removed 4 bases from V and 6 bases from J; junction bases left unmatched: 14. The CDR3 sequence is 16 residues long. CDR1 is MNHEY, CDR2 SMNVEV, per germline (reference sequence). CDR3 nucleotides: TGTGCCAGCAGTTCCCCCGGGGACAGTCGGGGAAAGACCCAGTACTTC. Its protein product is CASSSPGDSRGKTQYF.

The genes are TRBV5-6 and TRBJ2-7; no clear D. CDR1 and CDR2 from the germline V gene are SGHDT and YYEEEE. The germline V and J ends were trimmed by 3 bases and 12 bases, with 16 bases remaining between them. The CDR3 covers 12 residues. CDR3 nucleotide sequence: TGTGCCAGCAGCTCCGTAGCTGGCGGTCCGTACTTC. Encoded protein: CASSSVAGGPYF.

The chain joins TRBV4-1 to TRBJ1-1; D possibly corresponds to TRBD1 (6 bases). Trimming cost V 2 bases and J 5 bases, with 21 bases left between them. The CDR3 has 17 amino acids. Germline lookup yields CDR1 MGHRA and CDR2 YSYEKL. CDR3 sequence reads: CASSQFPPGGGQTEAFF. CDR3 in DNA: TGCGCCAGCAGCCAATTTCCACCGGGGGGGGGCCAGACTGAAGCTTTCTTT.

To note about this clone: In the same sample, other DNA sequences code for this CDR3. The chain joins TRBV2 to TRBJ2-5; D not certain. The germline gives CDR1 SNHLY, CDR2 FYNNEI. V lost 4 bases, J lost 5 bases, and 5 bases lay in between. CDR3 size: 11 residues. The CDR3 DNA follows: TGTGCCAGCAGTGCCGGGGAGACCCAGTACTTC. Translation gives CASSAGETQYF.

The rearrangement links TRBV28 to TRBJ2-3, with 7 bases aligning to TRBD1. The CDR3 extends over 19 amino acids. Germline values: CDR1 MDHEN, CDR2 SYDVKM. Trimming at V came to 5 bases and at J to 2 bases, leaving 19 bases not matched to a gene. DNA for the CDR3: TGTGCCAGCAGTACCTCTTATTTAGTCGGGGACAGCAACACAGATACGCAGTATTTT. Translation: CASSTSYLVGDSNTDTQYF. Looking up the rest from reference TRBV28 and TRBJ2-3 gives the full variable domain: DVKVTQSSRYLVKRTGEKVFLECVQDMDHENMFWYRQDPGLGLRLIYFSYDVKMKEKGDIPEGYSVSREKKERFSLILESASTNQTSMYLCASSTSYLVGDSNTDTQYFGPGTRLTVL.

The chain links TRBV2 to TRBJ1-6; 7 bases are a match to TRBD1. The CDR3 is made up of 15 amino acids. After removal of 3 bases from V and 6 bases from J, the junction contained 5 bases not matched to a gene. Germline CDR1 is SNHLY and CDR2 is FYNNEI. Here the CDR3 reads CASSDWAGGNSPLHF. In DNA form, the CDR3 reads TGTGCCAGCAGTGACTGGGCAGGGGGTAATTCACCCCTCCACTTT. Based on the CDR3 plus reference TRBV2 and TRBJ1-6, the full variable domain is EPEVTQTPSHQVTQMGQEVILRCVPISNHLYFYWYRQILGQKVEFLVSFYNNEISEKSEIFDDQFSVERPDGSNFTLKIRSTKLEDSAMYFCASSDWAGGNSPLHFGNGTRLTVT.

The table lists this clone with a count of one. This chain connects TRBV7-6 to TRBJ1-2; D possibly corresponds to TRBD1 (6 bases). In germline, CDR1 is SGHVS, CDR2 FNYEAQ. The CDR3 covers 14 residues. Trimming shortened V by 3 bases and J by 8 bases, and 16 bases separated the two germline ends. CDR3 nucleotides: TGTGCCAGCAGCTTGGACAGACACTCGCAGGGCTACACCTTC. Translated, it gives CASSLDRHSQGYTF.

This chain links TRBV7-9 with TRBJ1-2, with 9 bases fitting TRBD1. The CDR3 extends over 14 amino acids. J gave up 3 bases and V 5 bases, and 4 bases lay outside the gene matches. Germline CDR1 SEHNR, CDR2 FQNEAQ (reference sequence). CDR3 residues: CASSAGQGHYGYTF. The CDR3 DNA reads TGTGCCAGCAGCGCGGGACAGGGACACTATGGCTACACCTTC.

This clone was observed once. This chain uses TRBV7-8 with TRBJ2-3, with 8 bases aligning to TRBD1. The CDR3 covers 16 residues. V was clipped by 1 base and J by 0 bases; unmatched bases: 3. CDR1 and CDR2 from the germline V gene are SGHVS and FQNEAQ. The CDR3: CASSLVRGPSTDTQYF. The DNA of the CDR3 is TGTGCCAGCAGCTTAGTCAGGGGGCCTAGCACAGATACGCAGTATTTT.

The rearrangement links TRBV6-2 or TRBV6-3 to TRBJ2-6, with TRBD1 as a possible D gene (6 bases). V was pared by 4 bases and J by 0 bases, with 19 bases between. CDR1 and CDR2 from the germline V gene are MNHEY and SVGEGT. CDR3 length: 19 residues. The chain's CDR3 is CASSSHLGADHSGANVLTF. For the CDR3, the DNA is TGTGCCAGCAGTTCTCACCTGGGGGCGGACCACTCTGGGGCCAACGTCCTGACTTTC.

V usage is TRBV11-3 and J usage is TRBJ2-5; possible D gene TRBD1, 6 bases. V gave up 4 bases and J gave up 8 bases, with 20 bases separating them. The length of the CDR3 is 15 residues. Germline CDR1 and CDR2: SGHNT and YENEEA. The CDR3 reads CASSSGTMPSDTQYF. The CDR3 region has the DNA TGTGCCAGCAGCTCGGGGACAATGCCGAGTGATACCCAGTACTTC.

The gene calls are TRBV5-1 and TRBJ2-2; 8 nucleotides agree with TRBD1. CDR1 is SGHRS and CDR2 is YFSETQ in the germline V gene. V lost 0 bases, J lost 2 bases, and 6 bases stayed unmatched. The CDR3 consists of 17 residues. As DNA, the CDR3 is TGCGCCAGCAGCTTGGCCCGAGGGACAGGCAACACCGGGGAGCTGTTTTTT. Amino acid sequence: CASSLARGTGNTGELFF.

The gene calls are TRBV10-1 and TRBJ1-6; D is unresolved. The CDR3 has 16 amino acids. The V gene lost 3 bases and the J gene lost 4 bases, with 13 bases spanning the gap. Per germline, CDR1 WNHNN and CDR2 SYGVQD (reference sequence). CDR3 protein: CASSERRVPYNSPLHF. The CDR3 bases are TGCGCCAGCAGTGAAAGGAGGGTACCGTATAATTCACCCCTCCACTTT.

This clone appeared a few times. The V gene is TRBV24-1, the J gene TRBJ2-7, with D possibly being TRBD2 (7 bases). The germline V gene encodes CDR1 KGHDR and CDR2 SFDVKD. V was clipped by 5 bases and J by 7 bases, with 14 bases between them. The CDR3 has 13 amino acids. The CDR3 protein is CATSARGAGEQYF. As DNA, the CDR3 is TGTGCCACCAGTGCTCGGGGGGCGGGAGAGCAGTACTTC.